This T cell receptor beta chain was sequenced in a study of blood T cells in healthy people across ages. The study's findings and limits: With age, beta diversity per million T cells declined roughly linearly, significantly by 40.

The second PCR ran roughly 7 to 12 cycles with a sample-barcoded 5' primer and J-beta primers. A template-switch adaptor containing 12 random nucleotides labeled each cDNA molecule. MiXCR was run by TCRdb on the 5' RACE reads, yielding one entry per CDR3 protein. The table records about 640,000 distinct CDR3 sequences, under 65% of them present only once. At least ten counts were recorded for this clonotype. Its antigen remains unknown. This clonotype was sampled from a man in his sixties in good health. The specimen sequenced was blood.

The CDR3 spells CASSPEKGAREQYF. CDR3 coding DNA: TGCGCCAGCAGCCCCGAAAAGGGGGCGCGTGAGCAGTACTTC. The chain is built from TRBV4-1 and TRBJ2-7, with TRBD1 identical over 7 bases. Germline V lookup: CDR1 MGHRA, CDR2 YSYEKL. CDR3 size: 14 residues. The ends lost 4 bases at V and 7 bases at J; junction bases unmatched: 10.